A single sample gave rise to the 7 T cell receptor beta chains below, sequenced in a study of CD8+ T cells in alopecia areata (dated by TCRdb to between 2018 and 2020). In light of the paper, this sample's time point label describes: baseline before oral tofacitinib. Library construction relied on the immunoSEQ multiplex PCR assay. RNA was extracted from all samples and reverse transcribed into cDNA as template for TCR sequencing. TCRdb provides this immuneACCESS table in a form limited to in-frame rearrangements. Some clones are lacking; in checked studies, under half of them reflect an unresolved V gene, and why the rest are absent is not known. Counted in this sample were 150,000 or so clones; 87% of them appeared once. Around 16% of the sample rests with the top ten. This material consisted of CD8+ T cells sorted from blood, taken at week 0. These receptor sequences come from a human donor with alopecia areata.

The chain has TRBV13 and TRBJ2-7; TRBD1 aligns across 8 bases. With 4 bases clipped from V and 0 bases from J, the junction kept 8 bases outside the gene matches. Germline CDR1 and CDR2: PRHDT and FYEKMQ (reference sequence). CDR3 length: 16 residues. CDR3 residues: CASSWGAGGRSYEQYF. CDR3 in DNA: TGTGCCAGCAGCTGGGGGGCAGGGGGCCGCTCCTACGAGCAGTACTTC.

This rearrangement joins TRBV29-1 to TRBJ2-7; 8 nucleotides agree with TRBD1. Trimming cost V 4 bases and J 5 bases; bases outside gene matches: 10. Germline V lookup: CDR1 SQVTM, CDR2 ANQGSEA. The CDR3 runs 14 residues. The CDR3 loop is CSVGRQGRYHEQYF. The CDR3, as DNA: TGCAGCGTTGGGAGACAGGGGAGATACCACGAGCAGTACTTC.

This sequence joins TRBV10-3 and TRBJ2-7; tentative D call: TRBD1 (5 bases). The germline CDR1 and CDR2 sequences are ENHRY and SYGVKD. Trimming removed 0 bases from V and 4 bases from J, with 16 bases in between. This CDR3 has 16 residues. The CDR3 DNA reads as TGTGCCATCAGTGAGTCCCAGGGAATGGAGCCATACGAGCAGTACTTC. It specifies CAISESQGMEPYEQYF.

The chain links TRBV4-1 to TRBJ2-5, with D uncertain. Germline assignment: CDR1 MGHRA and CDR2 YSYEKL. The CDR3 covers 15 residues. With 0 bases removed from V and 4 bases from J, the gap between germline ends came to 12 bases. The chain's CDR3 is CASSQEIGLGETQYF. CDR3 bases: TGCGCCAGCAGCCAAGAGATAGGGTTAGGAGAGACCCAGTACTTC.

The CDR3 DNA is TGTGCCAGCAATTACGAGCAGTACTTC. Residues: CASNYEQYF. The chain recombines TRBV2 with TRBJ2-7; D uncertain. CDR3 length equals 9 residues. Germline assignment: CDR1 SNHLY and CDR2 FYNNEI. Trimming cost V 7 bases and J 4 bases, with 2 bases left between them. Drawing the rest from reference TRBV2 and TRBJ2-7, the complete variable domain is EPEVTQTPSHQVTQMGQEVILRCVPISNHLYFYWYRQILGQKVEFLVSFYNNEISEKSEIFDDQFSVERPDGSNFTLKIRSTKLEDSAMYFCASNYEQYFGPGTRLTVT.

The V gene is TRBV4-1, the J gene TRBJ2-1, with a tentative D call TRBD1 (6 bases). CDR1 is MGHRA, CDR2 YSYEKL, per germline. The CDR3 sequence is 14 residues long. Trimming removed 0 bases at V and 10 bases at J, with 13 bases between. The CDR3 loop is CASSQDVGASEQFF. The CDR3 DNA is TGCGCCAGCAGCCAAGATGTGGGGGCCTCCGAGCAGTTCTTC.

The chain employs TRBV2 and TRBJ2-2; D perhaps matches TRBD2 (6 bases). V was pared by 9 bases and J by 1 base, with 15 bases between. The CDR3 sequence is 15 residues long. Germline-derived CDR1 and CDR2 are SNHLY and FYNNEI. CDR3 DNA: TGTGCCAGGCCGCTGGGGGAGGAGAACACCGGGGAGCTGTTTTTT. Residues: CARPLGEENTGELFF.